This entry is about one T cell receptor (beta chain). This record comes from a study of blood T cell repertoires in COVID-19. The CDR3 has 15 amino acids. Germline CDR1 reads LGHNT; CDR2 reads FRNRAP. V was cut by 5 bases and J by 2 bases, with 14 bases left in between. This table comes from immunoSEQ multiplex PCR, and its TCRdb copy is limited to in-frame clones, with some not included. The sample lists approximately 490,000 clones, 87% occurring once. This clonotype was sampled from a woman between 18 and 29 years old who had recovered from COVID-19. The sequenced material came from PBMCs or T cells enriched from blood (not recorded which). The chain employs TRBV12-5 and TRBJ2-3; a weak D match, TRBD1 (5 bases). CDR3 residues: CASGLDSPYTDTQYF. CDR3 DNA sequence: TGTGCTAGTGGTCTTGACAGTCCTTACACAGATACGCAGTATTTT.